The clone carrying this T cell receptor beta chain came up once. The data are from a study of blood T cell repertoires in COVID-19. Study-wide context: The United States, Italy and Spain were the sources of the acute and convalescent COVID-19 samples. The analysed material was cDNA or gDNA that came from T cells, B-cell-depleted T cells, or PBMCs.

Authors' data handling: Amplified reference gene primers provided the basis for estimating nucleated cell counts. The assay was immunoSEQ multiplex PCR, and TCRdb's table has in-frame clones only and misses some. V and J calls and clone size follow that table, whereas D and trimming were derived from the DNA. The sample yields about 250,000 clones, roughly 80% seen once. The CDR3 length is 16 residues. The V gene end was trimmed by 6 bases and the J gene end by 2 bases; junction bases not matched to a gene: 10. Per germline, CDR1 ENHRY and CDR2 SYGVKD. The sequenced material came from peripheral blood. The clonotype originates from a man aged 50 to 59 with active or convalescent COVID-19. This chain joins TRBV10-3 and TRBJ1-3; 7 nucleotides match TRBD1. CDR3 protein: CAISEYRGSAGNTIYF. The DNA of the CDR3 is TGTGCCATCAGCGAATACAGGGGATCGGCTGGAAACACCATATATTTT.